The 2 T cell receptor beta chains below were found in one sample sequenced in a study of T cells in Graves' hyperthyroidism and ophthalmopathy. Template material for amplifying TCR beta CDR3 regions consisted of RNA transcripts. The primer set for the first-round RT-PCR of the TCR CDR3 was HTBI. MiXCR was run by TCRdb on the multiplex PCR reads, yielding one entry per CDR3 protein. The repertoire includes 450,000 to 500,000 distinct CDR3 sequences, 20% to 25% of them detected once, and approximately 54% sits in the top ten. The sequencing input was blood. The receptors originated from an older woman with Graves' ophthalmopathy.

The chain has TRBV20-1 and TRBJ2-7; 10 nucleotides line up with TRBD2. The CDR3 runs to 14 residues. Germline V gene sequence: CDR1 DFQATT, CDR2 SNEGSKA (reference sequence). The J segment lost 0 bases and the V segment lost 6 bases, leaving 5 bases of the junction unmatched. The CDR3 nucleotides read TGCAGTGCGACTAGCGGGCAGAACTCCTACGAGCAGTACTTC. It specifies CSATSGQNSYEQYF.

V is TRBV6-6 and J is TRBJ2-3; D gene uncertain. Germline-derived CDR1 and CDR2 are MNHNY and SVGAGI (reference sequence). Trimming cost V 0 bases and J 4 bases, with 8 bases left between them. The CDR3 runs to 14 residues. CDR3 in DNA: TGTGCCAGCAGTTACTCCCGAAGCGCAGATACGCAGTATTTT. Residues: CASSYSRSADTQYF.